Presented here are 18 T cell receptor beta chains from one specimen sequenced in a study of T cell responses to AZD1222 COVID-19 vaccine. Repertoires were generated with immunoSEQ multiplex PCR, while TCRdb's copy carries only in-frame clones and drops some. The sample shows 130,000 to 150,000 clones, 82% of them seen only once. Source: peripheral blood, taken on day 0 of MenACWY control vaccination. The source of these receptors is an adult in good health.

The V and J genes are TRBV10-2 and TRBJ1-4, with 7 nucleotides matching TRBD1. J was trimmed by 3 bases and V by 10 bases; bases with no gene match: 14. Per germline, CDR1 WSHSY and CDR2 SAAADI. The CDR3 length is 16 residues. The CDR3 protein is CATRNHRQGPNEKLFF. CDR3 in DNA: TGCGCCACCAGAAATCATAGACAGGGCCCTAATGAAAAACTGTTTTTT.

This clone was seen once. The V gene is TRBV19, the J gene TRBJ1-4; TRBD1 is a possible D gene (5 bases). Trimming removed 3 bases from V and 8 bases from J, with 7 bases in between. Germline V gene data show CDR1 as LNHDA and CDR2 as SQIVND (reference sequence). The CDR3 extends over 12 amino acids. The CDR3 loop is CASSIQGEKLFF. CDR3 bases: TGTGCCAGTAGTATCCAGGGCGAAAAACTGTTTTTT.

J is TRBJ1-6 and V is TRBV6-2 or TRBV6-3, with D possibly being TRBD1 (6 bases). Germline V gives CDR1 MNHEY, CDR2 SVGEGT. The germline V and J ends were trimmed by 0 bases and 7 bases, with 16 bases remaining between them. This CDR3 is built from 17 residues. This CDR3 is CASSYSVFVQGNSPLHF. CDR3 DNA: TGTGCCAGCAGTTACTCAGTTTTTGTGCAGGGGAATTCACCCCTCCACTTT.

Only one count was recorded for this clone. V gene TRBV7-2 combines with J gene TRBJ1-1, with a tentative D call TRBD1 (5 bases). The germline V gene has CDR1 SGHTA and CDR2 FQGNSA. The V gene lost 1 base and the J gene lost 1 base, with 7 bases spanning the gap. This CDR3 contains 14 residues. CDR3 sequence: CASSLGTRNTEAFF. The CDR3 nucleotides are TGTGCCAGCAGCTTAGGGACAAGGAACACTGAAGCTTTCTTT.

The chain joins TRBV9 to TRBJ2-2, with 7 nucleotides matching TRBD1. Germline V lookup: CDR1 SGDLS, CDR2 YYNGEE. Germline trimming cut 2 bases from V and 3 bases from J; bases unmatched to any gene: 4. This CDR3 contains 15 residues. The CDR3 here is CASSVTGSDTGELFF. In DNA form, the CDR3 reads TGTGCCAGCAGCGTGACAGGGAGTGACACCGGGGAGCTGTTTTTT.

The chain is built from TRBV7-8 and TRBJ2-5, with D perhaps TRBD1 (6 bases). This CDR3 comprises 16 residues. V was cut by 0 bases and J by 4 bases, with 15 bases left in between. CDR1 is SGHVS, CDR2 FQNEAQ, per germline. CDR3 amino acids: CASSLARRGKGETQYF. CDR3 nucleotides: TGTGCCAGCAGCTTAGCGCGAAGGGGGAAGGGAGAGACCCAGTACTTC.

The chain is built from TRBV5-1 and TRBJ2-1; perhaps TRBD2 as D (6 bases). Germline CDR1 reads SGHRS; CDR2 reads YFSETQ. Trimming took off 0 bases at V and 7 bases at J, with 8 bases between the two ends. This CDR3 comprises 13 residues. The DNA of the CDR3 is TGCGCCAGCAGCTTGGCCCGGGAGAATGAGCAGTTCTTC. Translation gives CASSLARENEQFF.

This rearrangement joins TRBV3-1 (or the pseudogene TRBV3-2) to TRBJ2-2, with 10 nucleotides matching TRBD2. The length of the CDR3 is 16 residues. The V segment lost 8 bases and the J segment 4 bases; nucleotides outside the gene matches: 10. From germline, CDR1 is LGHDT and CDR2 YNNKEL (reference sequence). CDR3 loop: CASSERGGGGTGELFF. CDR3 DNA sequence: TGTGCCAGCTCCGAGCGGGGGGGCGGTGGCACCGGGGAGCTGTTTTTT.

This chain links TRBV7-2 with TRBJ2-5, with 10 positions matching TRBD2. Germline CDR1 reads SGHTA; CDR2 reads FQGNSA. Trimming at V came to 1 base and at J to 5 bases, leaving 7 bases not matched to a gene. CDR3 size: 16 residues. Written as DNA, the CDR3 is TGTGCCAGCAGCTTAGGAGCGGGGGGGCCTCTTGAGACCCAGTACTTC. This encodes CASSLGAGGPLETQYF.

V gene TRBV5-1 combines with J gene TRBJ1-4; 9 bases line up with TRBD1. Losses at the gene ends were 4 bases for V and 10 bases for J; bases not matched to a gene: 14. Germline V gene data show CDR1 as SGHRS and CDR2 as YFSETQ. The CDR3 has 16 residues. The CDR3 loop reads CASSPGDRAFEGKLFF. Written as DNA, the CDR3 is TGCGCCAGCAGCCCAGGGGACAGGGCTTTTGAAGGAAAACTGTTTTTT.

This clone was recorded at least ten times. V and J are TRBV7-9 and TRBJ1-1; tentative D call: TRBD1 (5 bases). The CDR3 spans 16 residues. Germline CDR1 and CDR2: SEHNR and FQNEAQ (reference sequence). The V gene lost 5 bases and the J gene lost 0 bases, with 16 bases spanning the gap. CDR3 in amino acids: CASSPTGGTLNTEAFF. The CDR3 DNA is TGTGCCAGCAGCCCCACGGGGGGGACCTTGAACACTGAAGCTTTCTTT. Using reference TRBV7-9 and TRBJ1-1 for the parts outside the CDR3, the full variable domain is DTGVSQNPRHKITKRGQNVTFRCDPISEHNRLYWYRQTLGQGPEFLTYFQNEAQLEKSRLLSDRFSAERPKGSFSTLEIQRTEQGDSAMYLCASSPTGGTLNTEAFFGQGTRLTVV.

CDR3 in amino acids: CASSTRRGGDQPQHF. The CDR3 coding sequence is TGTGCCAGCAGCACCCGAAGGGGAGGCGATCAGCCCCAGCATTTT. J is TRBJ1-5 and V is TRBV7-3; a possible D gene is TRBD1 (5 bases). Germline V CDR1 and CDR2: SGHTA, FQGTGA. The length of the CDR3 is 15 residues. The V gene lost 5 bases and the J gene lost 5 bases, with 16 bases spanning the gap.

The sample holds one count of this clone. V usage is TRBV6-5 and J usage is TRBJ1-6; no clear D. CDR3 length: 11 residues. Trimming shortened V by 7 bases and J by 8 bases, and 6 bases separated the two germline ends. The germline V gene encodes CDR1 MNHEY and CDR2 SVGAGI. CDR3 in DNA: TGTGCCAGCAAGACCGATTCACCCCTCCACTTT. Encoded protein: CASKTDSPLHF.

The genes are TRBV2 and TRBJ2-2, with D possibly TRBD2 on 6 matching bases. The CDR3 is made up of 14 amino acids. V was shortened by 8 bases and J by 5 bases, with 15 bases between the two germline ends. Germline V gene lookup returns CDR1 SNHLY and CDR2 FYNNEI. For the CDR3, the DNA is TGTGCCAGCCGGGCGGGACCGCGAACCGGGGAGCTGTTTTTT. This sequence encodes CASRAGPRTGELFF.

The V call is TRBV6-1, the J call TRBJ1-1; D is uncertain. The CDR3 length is 13 residues. The V and J ends lost 3 bases and 5 bases respectively, with 10 bases between them. Germline V gene data show CDR1 as MNHNS and CDR2 as SASEGT. The CDR3 here is CASSERPGTEAFF. The CDR3, as DNA: TGTGCCAGCAGTGAGAGACCGGGGACTGAAGCTTTCTTT.

The rearrangement joins TRBV19 to TRBJ1-2; D remains unclear. Trimming cost V 5 bases and J 3 bases, with 10 bases left between them. Germline CDR1 and CDR2: LNHDA and SQIVND (reference sequence). The CDR3 covers 13 residues. DNA for the CDR3: TGTGCCAGTAGTGTTGGGATTTACTATGGCTACACCTTC. As protein: CASSVGIYYGYTF.

V gene TRBV15 combines with J gene TRBJ1-6; no definite D call. There are 13 residues in the CDR3. The ends were cut back, 5 bases at V and 9 bases at J, with 11 bases in the middle. Germline values: CDR1 LNHNV, CDR2 YYDKDF (reference sequence). The CDR3 spells CATSEQASSPLHF. The CDR3 nucleotides read TGTGCCACCAGCGAGCAGGCTAGTTCACCCCTCCACTTT.

The CDR3 region is CASSGGFGETQYF. In DNA form, the CDR3 reads TGTGCCAGCAGTGGAGGGTTTGGTGAGACCCAGTACTTC. The chain employs TRBV2 and TRBJ2-5; weak D call: TRBD2 (5 bases). The CDR3 is made up of 13 amino acids. V was cut by 4 bases and J by 5 bases, with 11 bases left in between. The germline V gene has CDR1 SNHLY and CDR2 FYNNEI.